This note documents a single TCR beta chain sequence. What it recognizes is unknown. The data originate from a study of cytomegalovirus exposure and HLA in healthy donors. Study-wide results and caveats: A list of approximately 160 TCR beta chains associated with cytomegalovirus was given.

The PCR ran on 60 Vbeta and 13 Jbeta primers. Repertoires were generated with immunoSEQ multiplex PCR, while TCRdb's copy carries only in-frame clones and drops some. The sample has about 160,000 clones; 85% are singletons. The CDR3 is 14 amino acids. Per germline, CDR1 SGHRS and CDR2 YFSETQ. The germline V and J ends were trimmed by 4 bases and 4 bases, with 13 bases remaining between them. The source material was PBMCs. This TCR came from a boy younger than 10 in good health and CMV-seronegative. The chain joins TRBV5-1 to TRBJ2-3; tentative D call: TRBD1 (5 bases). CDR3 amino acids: CASSAGWSPDTQYF. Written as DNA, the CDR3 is TGCGCCAGCAGCGCAGGGTGGTCCCCAGATACGCAGTATTTT.